These 17 T cell receptor beta chains were all obtained from the same sample, sequenced in a study of shared clonotypes between healthy human individuals. TCRdb's copy holds only in-frame clones and misses some; the assay was immunoSEQ multiplex PCR. The sample consists of about 2.1 million clones, around 93% of them appearing once. Naive CD8 cells lacked CD45RO, underwent positive selection for CCR7 and left out terminally differentiated effector memory CD45RA+ cells. The sample taken for sequencing was naive CD8+ T cells from PBMCs. The receptors originated from a man younger than 30 in good health. Some clones in this sample may be carry-over from other donors' samples.

Of note for this clone: Other DNA sequences in this specimen translate into the identical CDR3. The rearrangement joins TRBV15 to TRBJ1-3; TRBD1 is a possible D gene (5 bases). V was clipped by 0 bases and J by 2 bases, with 8 bases between them. The CDR3 totals 15 residues. CDR1 and CDR2 (germline): LNHNV, YYDKDF (reference sequence). DNA for the CDR3: TGTGCCACCAGCAGAGATCGGGGGGCTGGAAACACCATATATTTT. Its protein product is CATSRDRGAGNTIYF.

The chain uses TRBV28 and TRBJ2-7; weak D call: TRBD1 (6 bases). This CDR3 is 14 amino acids long. In germline, CDR1 is MDHEN, CDR2 SYDVKM. V was shortened by 5 bases and J by 0 bases, with 11 bases between the two germline ends. CDR3 region: CASSAQGPSYEQYF. CDR3 sequence (DNA): TGTGCCAGCAGTGCACAGGGACCCTCCTACGAGCAGTACTTC.

A remark on this clone: Distinct nucleotide sequences in the sample also encode this CDR3. V is TRBV6-5 and J is TRBJ2-5, with a weak D call TRBD2 (6 bases). V lost 3 bases, J lost 2 bases, and 10 bases lay in between. The CDR3 runs to 14 residues. The germline gives CDR1 MNHEY, CDR2 SVGAGI. The CDR3 region has the DNA TGTGCCAGCAGTTATGGAGGGTATCAAGAGACCCAGTACTTC. Its translation is CASSYGGYQETQYF.

Turning to this clone: The same CDR3 is also encoded by other DNA sequences in this sample. This chain joins TRBV7-3 and TRBJ2-3, with 9 bases lining up with TRBD2. The CDR3 extends over 15 amino acids. Trimming removed 4 bases from V and 0 bases from J; junction bases left unmatched: 2. Germline loops: CDR1 SGHTA, CDR2 FQGTGA. CDR3 DNA sequence: TGTGCCAGCAGCTCCCTAGCGGGAAGCACAGATACGCAGTATTTT. This sequence encodes CASSSLAGSTDTQYF.

The genes are TRBV6-5 and TRBJ2-1, with D possibly TRBD1 on 6 matching bases. This CDR3 comprises 13 residues. V lost 4 bases, J lost 8 bases, and 12 bases lay in between. Germline V gene sequence: CDR1 MNHEY, CDR2 SVGAGI. CDR3 bases: TGTGCCAGCAGTTCCTACGCAGGGGATGAGCAGTTCTTC. It yields the protein CASSSYAGDEQFF.

J is TRBJ2-1 and V is TRBV7-9, with D perhaps being TRBD1 or TRBD2 (6 bases each). This CDR3 has 15 residues. Looked up from germline, CDR1 is SEHNR and CDR2 is FQNEAQ (reference sequence). Trimming removed 5 bases at V and 6 bases at J, with 17 bases between. CDR3 region: CASSQVAGGPNEQFF. CDR3 DNA sequence: TGTGCCAGCAGCCAGGTAGCTGGGGGGCCCAATGAGCAGTTCTTC. Combining the CDR3 with reference TRBV7-9 and TRBJ2-1 gives the whole variable domain DTGVSQNPRHKITKRGQNVTFRCDPISEHNRLYWYRQTLGQGPEFLTYFQNEAQLEKSRLLSDRFSAERPKGSFSTLEIQRTEQGDSAMYLCASSQVAGGPNEQFFGPGTRLTVL.

The CDR3 DNA follows: TGTGCCAGCAGTTTGCATGAGGGGGACTACCAAGAGACCCAGTACTTC. Protein: CASSLHEGDYQETQYF. This chain connects TRBV28 to TRBJ2-5; TRBD1 or TRBD2 may be the D gene (6 bases each). Germline CDR1 and CDR2: MDHEN and SYDVKM. V dropped 3 bases and J dropped 0 bases, with 14 bases sitting between them. This CDR3 region has 16 residues.

The chain uses TRBV15 and TRBJ2-7; D not certain. The CDR3 length is 15 residues. Germline CDR1 LNHNV, CDR2 YYDKDF (reference sequence). V was pared by 0 bases and J by 1 base, with 10 bases between. This CDR3 reads CATSRESRISYEQYF. CDR3 coding DNA: TGTGCCACCAGCAGAGAATCCAGGATTTCCTACGAGCAGTACTTC. Filled out from reference TRBV15 and TRBJ2-7, the complete variable domain reads DAMVIQNPRYQVTQFGKPVTLSCSQTLNHNVMYWYQQKSSQAPKLLFHYYDKDFNNEADTPDNFQSRRPNTSFCFLDIRSPGLGDTAMYLCATSRESRISYEQYFGPGTRLTVT.

The chain uses TRBV11-2 and TRBJ2-5; the match to TRBD2 covers 9 bases. V gave up 3 bases and J gave up 1 base; unmatched junction bases: 3. Germline V gives CDR1 SGHAT, CDR2 FQNNGV. The CDR3 is 15 residues long. The CDR3 DNA reads as TGTGCCAGCAGCTTCACTAGCGGGCTCCAAGAGACCCAGTACTTC. Protein: CASSFTSGLQETQYF.

The chain joins TRBV7-9 to TRBJ2-5; 8 bases map to TRBD1. The CDR3 runs to 13 residues. Germline CDR1 SEHNR, CDR2 FQNEAQ (reference sequence). J was trimmed by 3 bases and V by 4 bases; bases with no gene match: 1. The CDR3 DNA follows: TGTGCCAGCAGCTGGGACAGGAAAGAGACCCAGTACTTC. Translating gives CASSWDRKETQYF.

This chain joins TRBV27 and TRBJ2-3, with no clear D. Per the germline V gene, CDR1 is MNHEY and CDR2 is SMNVEV (reference sequence). Trimming stripped 1 base from V and 2 bases from J, with 10 bases between. The CDR3 covers 15 residues. For the CDR3, the DNA is TGTGCCAGCAGTTTATTTTTCCCCCACACAGATACGCAGTATTTT. Protein: CASSLFFPHTDTQYF.

This chain connects TRBV19 to TRBJ1-5; D unresolved. The V end was cut by 3 bases, the J end by 9 bases, with 15 bases between. The length of the CDR3 is 14 residues. Germline V gene lookup returns CDR1 LNHDA and CDR2 SQIVND (reference sequence). CDR3 amino acids: CASSIRTADPPQHF. The CDR3 DNA is TGTGCCAGTAGTATTAGGACGGCCGACCCGCCCCAGCATTTT.

This rearrangement joins TRBV21-1 to TRBJ2-7; whether TRBD2, the table's D call, matches the DNA was not checked. TRBV21-1 is deemed a pseudogene. This CDR3 is built from 15 residues. Here the CDR3 reads CASTGGLADDYEQYF. CDR3 nucleotide sequence: TGTGCCAGCACCGGAGGACTAGCGGATGATTACGAGCAGTACTTC.

This clone was counted a single time. The chain joins TRBV7-8 to TRBJ2-1, with 9 nucleotides matching TRBD2. This CDR3 spans 18 amino acids. The junction had 10 bases not matched to a gene; V was cut back by 4 bases and J by 0 bases. The germline V gene encodes CDR1 SGHVS and CDR2 FQNEAQ. In DNA form, the CDR3 reads TGTGCCAGCAGCTGGTTAGCGGGAGTTGTGAGCTCCTACAATGAGCAGTTCTTC. Residues: CASSWLAGVVSSYNEQFF.

The chain is built from TRBV7-6 and TRBJ2-7, with D perhaps TRBD1 or TRBD2 (6 bases each). Germline V CDR1 and CDR2: SGHVS, FNYEAQ. The CDR3 contains 15 residues. The V gene lost 2 bases and the J gene lost 3 bases, with 14 bases spanning the gap. As DNA, the CDR3 is TGTGCCAGCAGCTTACGAAAAGGGGGGATCTACGAGCAGTACTTC. It is translated as CASSLRKGGIYEQYF.

This rearrangement joins TRBV14 to TRBJ2-7; no reliable D call. V lost 2 bases, J lost 2 bases, and 10 bases lay in between. The CDR3 is 14 amino acids. In germline, CDR1 is SGHDN, CDR2 FVKESK. The CDR3 loop is CASSQRGRTYEQYF. The CDR3 nucleotides read TGTGCCAGCAGCCAACGCGGCAGGACCTACGAGCAGTACTTC.

The chain recombines TRBV5-1 with TRBJ2-1; 7 nucleotides agree with TRBD1. Germline lookup yields CDR1 SGHRS and CDR2 YFSETQ. With V trimmed by 4 bases and J by 7 bases, 11 bases remained unmatched. This CDR3 contains 15 residues. The DNA for the CDR3 is TGCGCCAGCAGCGTCCGGGACAGCGTCTGGAATGAGCAGTTCTTC. Translated, it gives CASSVRDSVWNEQFF.